This TCR beta chain was sequenced during a study of cytomegalovirus exposure and HLA in healthy donors (dated by TCRdb to 2016 to 2017). Context from the whole study: According to a later analysis, one platform produced both the 110 or so validation repertoires and the 730 or so repertoires of the first cohort. A separate validation cohort of 100 to 150 different subjects was used in addition to the approximately 700-subject first cohort. The aim of the study was to test whether cataloging public T cell receptors could identify signatures of past pathogen exposure. To predict cytomegalovirus infection status, the study combined high-throughput TCR immunosequencing, statistical association of individual TCRs with disease status, and machine learning. General findings and caveats noted by the study authors: A later analysis had no HLA typing for the validation cohort, so co-occurrence there was scored across all 120 repertoires. Most TCR sequences were observed very rarely across donors, whereas some public TCRs were present in many individuals. Of the cluster scores, roughly 95% were above 0 in a later analysis, which found that TCRs clustered in the first cohort also tended to co-occur in the 95 to 150 validation repertoires. A few of the identified cytomegalovirus-associated TCR beta chains were confirmed in vitro to be specific for cytomegalovirus antigens. A total of 164 TCR beta chains were listed by the study as associated with cytomegalovirus. The authors suggested that the approach could potentially be extended to other disease states and immunological phenotypes. Cytomegalovirus status was reported to be diagnosed by the classifier with high specificity and sensitivity in both the original and validation cohorts.

Separate from the roughly 700-subject first cohort, the validation cohort of some 130 subjects was the group to which the donors belonged. This clone was found once. Its antigen target is currently unknown. No much larger clone exists at a distance of one base, and base qualities are not known. Measured from the cysteine to the phenylalanine, the CDR3 is 19 residues long. The only DNA kept is the CDR3, 57 bases in frame from the first base. The germline V gene (reference sequence) sets CDR1 to SGHNT and CDR2 to YYREEE. V drops 0 bases and J drops 0 bases, leaving 21 bases in between. Libraries came from the immunoSEQ multiplex PCR assay. The authors' pipeline ran thus. A statistical classification framework was developed to diagnose cytomegalovirus status using the catalog of TCR beta chain sequences. TCRdb limited this immuneACCESS table to in-frame rearrangements with V and J called. A share of clones is missing; checked studies link under half to unresolved V genes, and the rest is unexplained. That table furnishes V, J and clone size, whereas the DNA furnished D and trimming. For this sample the table gives 300,000 to 350,000 clones, of which 88% were detected only once. More than 0.95% of the sample comes from the top ten.

The chain was built from TRBV5-4 and TRBJ1-2; a tentative D call is TRBD1 (5 bases match). The clonotype originates from a man younger than 45 in good health and CMV-seronegative. Source material: PBMCs. DNA sequence: TGTGCCAGCAGCTTGGGGAAGGGACTAACCCTAGGGTCTAACTATGGCTACACCTTC. The translation is CASSLGKGLTLGSNYGYTF.